This TCR beta chain was obtained from a study of T cell changes during pregnancy in multiple sclerosis. The protocol was immunoSEQ multiplex PCR, while the TCRdb copy is restricted to in-frame clones and leaves out a portion. This table has roughly 51,000 clones, about 90% appearing once. V was pared by 0 bases and J by 5 bases, with 14 bases between. The germline V gene has CDR1 SGDLS and CDR2 YYNGEE. This CDR3 region has 15 residues. The chain recombines TRBV9 with TRBJ2-5; possibly TRBD1 for D (8 bases). This clonotype was obtained from a female donor in good health, enrolled as a control in a pregnancy study. The sequences come from CD4+ T cells from peripheral blood mononuclear cells, collected after pregnancy. The CDR3 DNA is TGTGCCAGCAGCGTAGAAACAGGGGGGGGTGAGACCCAGTACTTC. It is translated as CASSVETGGGETQYF.